A selection of T cell receptor beta chains follows, all from one sample in a study of blood T cell repertoires in COVID-19. The repertoire was sequenced with immunoSEQ multiplex PCR; TCRdb's copy has only in-frame clones and lacks some. The sample carries almost 85,000 clones, more than 70% recorded once. Sequencing input: peripheral blood. The receptor source for this set is a man older than 75 with active or convalescent COVID-19. Both conserved end residues are part of each CDR3. A D gene is named only where the DNA matches it firmly. Size is omitted from some rows. Given values are once, few, many or a class for expanded clones.

v_gene	abundance	d_gene	j_gene	CDR3aa	CDR3nt
TRBV7-9	once	TRBD1	TRBJ2-2	CASSLQGARSGELFF	TGTGCCAGCAGCTTACAGGGGGCGCGGAGCGGGGAGCTGTTTTTT
TRBV5-1	.	.	TRBJ1-1	CASSPDMGAGNTEAFF	TGCGCCAGCAGTCCGGATATGGGGGCTGGGAACACTGAAGCTTTCTTT
TRBV6-5	.	TRBD1	TRBJ2-7	CASKDRGLVWEQYF	TGTGCCAGCAAGGACAGGGGGCTGGTTTGGGAGCAGTACTTC
TRBV27	.	TRBD1	TRBJ1-2	CASGWTGSRGLYGYTF	TGTGCCAGCGGCTGGACAGGATCCCGAGGGCTATATGGCTACACCTTC
TRBV6-2/TRBV6-3	.	TRBD2	TRBJ2-3	CASSSTTSGRAWDTQYF	TGTGCCAGCAGTTCCACCACTAGCGGGAGGGCCTGGGATACGCAGTATTTT
TRBV3-1/TRBV3-2	.	TRBD2	TRBJ2-2	CASSMSGVNTGELFF	TGTGCCAGCAGCATGAGCGGGGTGAACACCGGGGAGCTGTTTTTT
TRBV4-2	.	.	TRBJ2-3	CASSQVWERTDTQYF	TGTGCCAGCAGCCAAGTTTGGGAGAGGACAGATACGCAGTATTTT
TRBV2	.	.	TRBJ1-1	CASSANRNTEAFF	TGTGCCAGCAGTGCCAATAGGAACACTGAAGCTTTCTTT
TRBV3-1/TRBV3-2	many	TRBD1	TRBJ1-5	CASSQYGTGGNQPQHF	TGTGCCAGCAGCCAATATGGGACAGGGGGCAATCAGCCCCAGCATTTT
TRBV19	.	.	TRBJ2-4	CASIPGRGLAKNIQYF	TGTGCCAGTATCCCGGGGCGGGGCCTCGCCAAAAACATTCAGTACTTC
TRBV18	.	.	TRBJ2-1	CASSPPGRNEQFF	TGTGCCAGCTCACCTCCGGGAAGGAATGAGCAGTTCTTC
TRBV19	.	.	TRBJ1-2	CASNDRLYGYTF	TGTGCCAGTAACGACAGGCTCTATGGCTACACCTTC
TRBV14	.	TRBD2	TRBJ2-7	CASSQYVAGGGEQYF	TGTGCCAGCAGCCAATACGTAGCGGGAGGGGGCGAGCAGTACTTC
TRBV7-9	.	.	TRBJ2-3	CASSLVGGGSTDTQYF	TGTGCCAGCAGCTTAGTTGGGGGCGGGAGCACAGATACGCAGTATTTT
TRBV15	.	.	TRBJ2-6	CATSRRTEANVLTF	TGTGCCACCAGCAGACGGACAGAAGCCAACGTCCTGACTTTC
TRBV10-3	.	.	TRBJ1-4	CAIRPQGTNEKLFF	TGTGCCATCAGACCACAGGGCACTAATGAAAAACTGTTTTTT
TRBV2	.	TRBD2	TRBJ2-3	CASSFLAGGASTDTQYF	TGTGCCAGCAGTTTTCTAGCGGGAGGTGCTAGCACAGATACGCAGTATTTT
TRBV6-5	few	TRBD1	TRBJ2-1	CASSPLTGGNEQFF	TGTGCCAGCAGTCCGTTAACAGGGGGCAATGAGCAGTTCTTC
TRBV3-1/TRBV3-2	.	.	TRBJ1-3	CASRGGANTIYF	TGTGCCAGCAGAGGAGGAGCGAACACCATATATTTT
TRBV27	.	TRBD1	TRBJ2-7	CASGTGLLEQYF	TGTGCCAGCGGGACAGGTTTACTCGAGCAGTACTTC
TRBV27	few	TRBD2	TRBJ2-1	CASSLSGGYSYNEQFF	TGTGCCAGCAGTCTTAGCGGGGGCTACTCCTACAATGAGCAGTTCTTC
TRBV9	.	TRBD1	TRBJ1-1	CASSVGDRLVTEAFF	TGTGCCAGCAGCGTAGGGGACAGGCTGGTCACTGAAGCTTTCTTT
TRBV3-1/TRBV3-2	.	.	TRBJ1-2	CASSQDVQGRGDGYTF	TGTGCCAGCAGCCAAGATGTTCAGGGGAGGGGAGATGGCTACACCTTC
TRBV5-4	.	TRBD1	TRBJ1-2	CASSLAKGDREGYTF	TGTGCCAGCAGCTTGGCCAAGGGGGACAGGGAAGGCTACACCTTC
TRBV18	.	TRBD2	TRBJ2-2	CASSPGLAGGRRAGELFF	TGTGCCAGCTCACCTGGACTAGCGGGAGGTCGACGGGCCGGGGAGCTGTTTTTT
TRBV27	.	TRBD1	TRBJ2-7	CASRTTGVLEQYF	TGTGCCAGCAGGACGACAGGGGTGCTCGAGCAGTACTTC
TRBV19	.	.	TRBJ2-5	CASSIQGLQETQYF	TGTGCCAGTAGTATCCAGGGACTCCAAGAGACCCAGTACTTC
TRBV5-5	.	TRBD2	TRBJ2-5	CASNAVAGGQETQYF	TGTGCCAGCAACGCGGTTGCGGGAGGGCAAGAGACCCAGTACTTC
TRBV7-2	.	.	TRBJ2-2	CASSLTRVGELFF	TGTGCCAGCAGCCTAACTAGAGTCGGGGAGCTGTTTTTT
TRBV19	few	.	TRBJ1-5	CASSRHRDSNQPQHF	TGTGCCAGTAGCCGACACAGAGATAGCAATCAGCCCCAGCATTTT
TRBV7-7	.	.	TRBJ2-2	CASSISGGELFF	TGTGCCAGCAGCATTAGTGGCGGGGAGCTGTTTTTT
TRBV7-6	.	TRBD2	TRBJ2-1	CASSPGFMRGNYNEQFF	TGTGCCAGCAGCCCTGGTTTTATGCGGGGGAACTACAATGAGCAGTTCTTC
TRBV25-1	.	TRBD1	TRBJ1-2	CASSDRGIDGYTF	TGTGCCAGCAGTGACAGGGGGATAGATGGCTACACCTTC
TRBV5-1	.	TRBD1	TRBJ1-4	CASSFGTGGNEKLFF	TGCGCCAGCAGCTTCGGGACAGGGGGAAATGAAAAACTGTTTTTT
TRBV7-3	once	TRBD2	TRBJ2-2	CASSSSGGRNTGELFF	TGTGCCAGCAGCTCCAGCGGGGGGCGGAACACCGGGGAGCTGTTTTTT
TRBV19	.	.	TRBJ2-7	CASSEEGAYEQYF	TGTGCCAGTAGTGAAGAGGGGGCCTACGAGCAGTACTTC
TRBV19	.	TRBD1	TRBJ1-5	CASSSSGGTQPQHF	TGTGCCAGTAGTAGCTCAGGGGGGACTCAGCCCCAGCATTTT
TRBV7-2	.	.	TRBJ2-7	CASSPLTGEVGEQYF	TGTGCCAGCAGCCCTTTAACAGGGGAGGTTGGCGAGCAGTACTTC
TRBV19	.	TRBD1	TRBJ1-1	CASSPSKTGGTEAFF	TGTGCCAGTAGTCCCTCGAAGACAGGGGGCACTGAAGCTTTCTTT
TRBV7-9	.	.	TRBJ2-5	CASSWEGGSETQYF	TGTGCCAGCAGCTGGGAGGGGGGGTCGGAGACCCAGTACTTC
TRBV7-8	.	TRBD1	TRBJ1-6	CASSLLYESGTGVGSPLHF	TGTGCCAGCAGCTTATTGTATGAGTCCGGGACAGGGGTTGGTTCACCCCTCCACTTT